Below, one TCR beta chain is given with its context. The antigen this receptor binds is unknown. Base qualities are not at hand, and no much larger clone is one base apart. The treatment or condition label here, explained by the study, means: roughly 18 received Ad26.COV2.S at low or high dose, single or two shots; about 5 received placebo; per-sample allocation not given. Repertoires of vaccine and placebo recipients were sequenced from samples collected on day 63 after the first injection. Cohort 1b enrolled 25 or so adults aged 18-55 years at a single site in Boston, USA, between 29 July and 7 August 2020. Ad26.COV2.S was a replication-incompetent adenovirus type 26 vector that expressed a prefusion-stabilized SARS-CoV-2 spike protein derived from the original Wuhan strain. From cysteine to phenylalanine, the CDR3 is 15 amino acids long. Only the CDR3 portion is preserved as DNA: 45 bases, with reading frame beginning at the first base. V ends up 6 bases short and J 4 bases short, with an unmatched junction base count of 10. The germline V gene provides CDR1 MGHDK and CDR2 SYGVNS.

This entry comes from a study of Ad26.COV2.S vaccination and SARS-CoV-2 variants (dated by TCRdb to about 2021). About the full investigation: Vaccine-arm donors came from COV1001, a multicentre, randomized, double-blind, placebo-controlled phase I-IIa trial of Ad26.COV2.S in healthy adults. TCRbeta repertoire sequencing was used to assess the specificity and breadth of SARS-CoV-2-reactive T cell receptors after Ad26.COV2.S vaccination. Blinding of investigators to trial group allocation was maintained during experiments and outcome assessment. Dosing of Ad26.COV2.S was intramuscular, at either 5x10^10 or 1x10^11 viral particles, delivered as one shot or as two shots spaced 56 days apart. The TCR-sequenced set comprised approximately 32 samples: 19 Ad26.COV2.S vaccine recipients, 5 placebo recipients and 8 SARS-CoV-2 convalescent individuals. Trial participants were randomized into five groups of five, in which low-dose or high-dose Ad26.COV2.S was given once or twice, or placebo was given on both occasions.

What the authors observed across the whole study: After vaccination, substantial breadth of spike-specific CD8+ and CD4+ T cell responses was reported. According to the authors, total T cell responses may have been underestimated by the TCR breadth and depth analyses. Spike-specific TCR breadth was higher in Ad26.COV2.S recipients than in placebo recipients (P = 0.0014). Comparable non-spike TCR breadth was observed between vaccine and placebo recipients, consistent with only spike being contained in the vaccine. The study was not powered for comparison of responses between vaccine doses or regimens.

TCRbeta CDR3 regions were sequenced with the immunoSEQ Assay. After extraction, genomic DNA underwent amplification by bias-controlled multiplex PCR, followed by high-throughput sequencing. On the authors' methods: To quantify the absolute abundance of every unique TCRbeta CDR3 region, sequences were collapsed and filtered. T cell fraction was estimated by normalization of TCRbeta template counts to usable DNA, with usable DNA being measured through amplification of reference genes present in all nucleated cells. Repertoire TCRs were annotated as SARS-CoV-2-specific when V gene, CDR3 amino acid sequence and J gene were exactly matched to a known reactive TCR set. The reference SARS-CoV-2 TCR set was obtained from MIRA and was filtered for enrichment in COVID-19-positive ImmuneCODE repertoires, whereby public or cross-reactive TCRs were removed. Using the MIRA antigens, annotated TCRs were further analysed by specific ORF or by position within an ORF. Breadth was defined as the number of annotated unique rearrangements divided by the total number of unique productive rearrangements, and depth was defined as the summed frequency of the annotated unique rearrangements. TCR breadth was compared between groups using two-sided Wilcoxon rank-sum tests. The immuneACCESS repertoire file appears here via TCRdb, limited to in-frame rearrangements. These files lack a portion of the clones; in checked studies, under half of the deficit traces to unresolved V genes, and the cause of the others is not known. V and J calls and clone size are as listed in that table; D and trimming were resolved from the DNA. The sample table holds some 240,000 clones, of which roughly 89% were seen once. Just under 3% of the sample rests with the top ten.

This chain is built from TRBV25-1 and TRBJ1-2, with TRBD1 identical over 8 junction bases. Sample: peripheral blood, taken in a trial of Ad26.COV2.S vaccine versus placebo. The sequence came from a person between 18 and 60 years old who received the Ad26.COV2.S COVID-19 vaccine or a placebo. The CDR3 corresponds to CASSKGQAHLYGYTF. The DNA reads TGTGCCAGCAGCAAGGGACAGGCTCATCTCTATGGCTACACCTTC.